Each of the 22 T cell receptor beta chains below was sequenced from the same sample in a study of monozygotic twins with inflammatory bowel disease. Reanalyzing the 5' RACE reads, TCRdb keeps one entry per CDR3 protein, without DNA. In all, the sample yields more than 300,000 distinct CDR3 sequences. The source material was blood. These receptors were obtained from a human donor with ulcerative colitis or Crohn's disease, or a healthy co-twin of an affected twin (not recorded which).

This chain's CDR3 is CASSEGAGTNEKLFF. The chain combines TRBV7-9 with TRBJ1-4; the D call of TRBD1 rests on TCRdb alone, since no DNA is present to check it. The CDR3 is 15 amino acids. Per the germline V gene, CDR1 is SEHNR and CDR2 is FQNEAQ (reference sequence).

The chain combines TRBV18 with TRBJ2-5. Germline-derived CDR1 and CDR2 are KGHSH and LQKENI. This CDR3 has 13 amino acids. CDR3 sequence reads: CASSPVNWETQYF.

The V call is TRBV5-1, the J call TRBJ2-1; with no DNA, the TCRdb D assignment of TRBD2 cannot be verified. This CDR3 has 15 residues. Germline lookup yields CDR1 SGHRS and CDR2 YFSETQ. The CDR3 is CASSLEAGGHNEQFF.

This chain joins TRBV4-2 and TRBJ1-6. The CDR3 length is 21 residues. In germline, CDR1 is LGHNA, CDR2 YNFKEQ. The CDR3 here is CASSQDYRQSKFSSYNSPLHF.

CDR3 amino acids: CAISHRGSDEQYF. The chain joins TRBV10-3 to TRBJ2-7; with no DNA, the TCRdb D assignment of TRBD1 cannot be verified. CDR3 length equals 13 residues. Germline V gene lookup returns CDR1 ENHRY and CDR2 SYGVKD.

This sequence joins TRBV5-4 and TRBJ2-5; no DNA is available, so the TRBD2 call from TCRdb remains unchecked. Germline V gene data show CDR1 as SGHNT and CDR2 as YYREEE (reference sequence). The CDR3 is 17 amino acids. The CDR3: CASSLYTSGGSQETQYF.

The chain is built from TRBV5-6 and TRBJ2-7. This CDR3 has 13 amino acids. CDR1 and CDR2 from the germline V gene are SGHDT and YYEEEE. The CDR3 sequence: CASSSGTLYEQYF.

The rearrangement uses TRBV5-1 and TRBJ1-2; lacking DNA, the TRBD1 call made by TCRdb goes unchecked. From germline, CDR1 is SGHRS and CDR2 YFSETQ. The CDR3 is 14 residues long. CDR3 protein: CASSPDREGYGYTF.

CDR3 sequence reads: CASSIGGRRNRGLFF. The J gene is TRBJ2-1, the V gene TRBV19; TCRdb picks TRBD1, but there is no DNA to check that call. The CDR3 runs 15 residues. CDR1 is LNHDA, CDR2 SQIVND, per germline (reference sequence).

J is TRBJ1-6 and V is TRBV20-1; TCRdb gives TRBD1 as the D gene, but with no DNA this cannot be confirmed. CDR1 DFQATT and CDR2 SNEGSKA come from the germline V gene (reference sequence). This CDR3 contains 15 residues. This chain's CDR3 is CSARYGQTYNSPLHF.

This chain joins TRBV7-2 and TRBJ2-7. Germline V CDR1 and CDR2: SGHTA, FQGNSA. The length of the CDR3 is 13 residues. CDR3 region: CASSFTQGYEQYF.

The chain couples TRBV23-1 to TRBJ2-2. TRBV23-1 is an ORF; its function is uncertain. The CDR3 has 14 amino acids. CDR3 sequence reads: CASSQSRLRGELFF.

The chain uses TRBV20-1 and TRBJ2-3; TCRdb gives TRBD1 as the D gene, but with no DNA this cannot be confirmed. CDR1 DFQATT and CDR2 SNEGSKA come from the germline V gene (reference sequence). CDR3 size: 17 residues. This CDR3 is CSASALPDRGLTDTQYF.

This chain joins TRBV12-3 or TRBV12-4 and TRBJ2-7. CDR3 length: 13 amino acids. This CDR3 is CASSLYRSYEQYF.

The V gene is TRBV20-1, the J gene TRBJ2-1; the D gene TCRdb calls, TRBD1, cannot be checked with no DNA. The CDR3 consists of 11 residues. Germline-derived CDR1 and CDR2 are DFQATT and SNEGSKA (reference sequence). This chain's CDR3 is CSAPVGAEQFF.

The V gene is TRBV11-2, the J gene TRBJ2-1. Germline V CDR1 and CDR2: SGHAT, FQNNGV. This CDR3 is built from 16 residues. The CDR3 spells CASSLDPAPSYNEQFF.

This rearrangement joins TRBV6-1 to TRBJ1-3; the D call of TRBD1 rests on TCRdb alone, since no DNA is present to check it. Germline V lookup: CDR1 MNHNS, CDR2 SASEGT. There are 16 residues in the CDR3. The CDR3 is CASRKGTGNSGNTIYF.

The chain is built from TRBV18 and TRBJ1-2; the D call of TRBD1 rests on TCRdb alone, since no DNA is present to check it. This CDR3 is 15 amino acids long. In germline, CDR1 is KGHSH, CDR2 LQKENI. The CDR3 spells CASSPGDRGSYGYTF. Filled out from reference TRBV18 and TRBJ1-2, the complete variable domain reads NAGVMQNPRHLVRRRGQEARLRCSPMKGHSHVYWYRQLPEEGLKFMVYLQKENIIDESGMPKERFSAEFPKEGPSILRIQQVVRGDSAAYFCASSPGDRGSYGYTFGSGTRLTVV.

The chain has TRBV18 and TRBJ1-6; without DNA, the TCRdb call of TRBD1 cannot be checked. The V gene's germline CDR1 is KGHSH and CDR2 LQKENI. There are 16 residues in the CDR3. This CDR3 is CASSPDGGHYNSPLHF.

The rearrangement uses TRBV18 and TRBJ2-7; the D call of TRBD2 rests on TCRdb alone, since no DNA is present to check it. The germline V gene has CDR1 KGHSH and CDR2 LQKENI. There are 15 residues in the CDR3. The CDR3 reads CASSHGLADTYEQYF.

The V call is TRBV6-1, the J call TRBJ2-7; TCRdb lists TRBD1, though no DNA is available to test this call. The germline gives CDR1 MNHNS, CDR2 SASEGT. This CDR3 spans 18 amino acids. The CDR3 loop is CASSEAFGGGGSSYEQYF.

This chain links TRBV7-9 with TRBJ2-3; there is no DNA to check the TCRdb D call of TRBD1. The CDR3 runs to 15 residues. In germline, CDR1 is SEHNR, CDR2 FQNEAQ (reference sequence). The CDR3 protein is CASSPEGHGGDTQYF.